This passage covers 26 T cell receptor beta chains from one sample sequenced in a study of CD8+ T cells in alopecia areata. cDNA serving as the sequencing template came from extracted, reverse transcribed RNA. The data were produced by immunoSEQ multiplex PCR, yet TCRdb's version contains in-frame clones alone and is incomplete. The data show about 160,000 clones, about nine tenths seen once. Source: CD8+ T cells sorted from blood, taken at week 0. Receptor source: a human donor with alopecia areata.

The CDR3 loop is CASSQGGDLGADTQYF. The DNA for the CDR3 is TGCGCCAGCAGCCAAGGAGGGGACCTCGGGGCAGATACGCAGTATTTT. The chain recombines TRBV4-1 with TRBJ2-3; the D gene could be TRBD1 or TRBD2 (5 bases each). Trimming left V 1 base short and J 4 bases short, with 15 bases between. The CDR3 has 16 residues. Germline V gene data show CDR1 as MGHRA and CDR2 as YSYEKL.

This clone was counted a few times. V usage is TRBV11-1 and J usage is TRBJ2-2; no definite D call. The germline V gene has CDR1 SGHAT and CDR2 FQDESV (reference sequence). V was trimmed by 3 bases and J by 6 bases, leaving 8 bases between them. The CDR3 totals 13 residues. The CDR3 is CASSFLEAGELFF. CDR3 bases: TGTGCCAGCAGCTTCTTAGAGGCCGGGGAGCTGTTTTTT.

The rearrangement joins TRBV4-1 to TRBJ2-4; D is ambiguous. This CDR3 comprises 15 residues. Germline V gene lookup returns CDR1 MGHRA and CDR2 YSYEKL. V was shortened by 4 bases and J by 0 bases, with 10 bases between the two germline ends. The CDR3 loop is CASSRLLLAKNIQYF. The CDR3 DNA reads TGCGCCAGCAGCCGCCTCCTCCTAGCCAAAAACATTCAGTACTTC.

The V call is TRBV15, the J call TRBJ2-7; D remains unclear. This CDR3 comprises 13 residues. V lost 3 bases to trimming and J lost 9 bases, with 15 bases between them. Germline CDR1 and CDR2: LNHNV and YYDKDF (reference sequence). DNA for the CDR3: TGTGCCACCAGCAGGTGGGGTGGGTCAGGGCAGTACTTC. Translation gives CATSRWGGSGQYF.

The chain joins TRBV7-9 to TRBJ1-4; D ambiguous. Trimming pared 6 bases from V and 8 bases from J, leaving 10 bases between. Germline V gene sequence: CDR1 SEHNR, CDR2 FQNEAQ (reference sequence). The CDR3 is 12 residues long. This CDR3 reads CASSPIGEKLFF. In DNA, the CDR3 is TGTGCCAGCAGTCCTATAGGGGAAAAACTGTTTTTT.

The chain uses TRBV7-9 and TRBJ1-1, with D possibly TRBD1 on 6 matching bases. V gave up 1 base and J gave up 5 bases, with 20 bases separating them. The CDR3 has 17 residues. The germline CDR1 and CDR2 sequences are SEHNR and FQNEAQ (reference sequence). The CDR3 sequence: CASSLGDIGGPGTEAFF. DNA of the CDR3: TGTGCCAGCAGCTTAGGTGATATTGGGGGGCCGGGTACTGAAGCTTTCTTT.

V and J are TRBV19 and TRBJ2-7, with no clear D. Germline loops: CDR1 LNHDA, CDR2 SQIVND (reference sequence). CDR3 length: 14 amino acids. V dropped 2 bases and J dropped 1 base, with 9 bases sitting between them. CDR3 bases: TGTGCCAGTAGTATATCGGCAGAGTCCTACGAGCAGTACTTC. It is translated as CASSISAESYEQYF.

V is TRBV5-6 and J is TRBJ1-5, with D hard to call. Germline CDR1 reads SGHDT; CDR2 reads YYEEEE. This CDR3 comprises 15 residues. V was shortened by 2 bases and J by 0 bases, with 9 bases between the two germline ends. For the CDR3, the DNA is TGTGCCAGCAGCTTTGGAGTTTTTAGCAATCAGCCCCAGCATTTT. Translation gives CASSFGVFSNQPQHF.

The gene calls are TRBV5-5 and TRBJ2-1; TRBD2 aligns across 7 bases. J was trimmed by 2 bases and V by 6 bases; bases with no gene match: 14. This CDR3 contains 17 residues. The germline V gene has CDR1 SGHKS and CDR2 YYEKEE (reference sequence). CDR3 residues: CASNTLAALRPYNEQFF. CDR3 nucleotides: TGTGCCAGCAACACCCTAGCGGCCCTCCGTCCCTACAATGAGCAGTTCTTC.

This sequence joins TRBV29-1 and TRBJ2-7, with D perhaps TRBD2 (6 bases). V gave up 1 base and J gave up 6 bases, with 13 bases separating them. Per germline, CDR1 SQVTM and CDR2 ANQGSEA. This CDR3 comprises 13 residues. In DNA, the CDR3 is TGCAGCGTTGAAGCGGGGGTTTTTGGCGAGCAGTACTTC. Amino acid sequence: CSVEAGVFGEQYF.

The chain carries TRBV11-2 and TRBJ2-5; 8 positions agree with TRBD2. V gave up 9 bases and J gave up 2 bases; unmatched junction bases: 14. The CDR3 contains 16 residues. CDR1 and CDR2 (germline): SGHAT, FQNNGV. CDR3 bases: TGTGCCAGTCGGAGGCTAGCGGGCCCCACACAAGAGACCCAGTACTTC. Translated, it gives CASRRLAGPTQETQYF.

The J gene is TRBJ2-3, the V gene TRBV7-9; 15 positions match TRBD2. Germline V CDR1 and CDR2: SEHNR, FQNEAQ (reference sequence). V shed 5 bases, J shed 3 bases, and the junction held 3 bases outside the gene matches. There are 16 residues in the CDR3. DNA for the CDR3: TGTGCCAGCAGCACTGGGACTAGCGGGAGGACAGATACGCAGTATTTT. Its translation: CASSTGTSGRTDTQYF.

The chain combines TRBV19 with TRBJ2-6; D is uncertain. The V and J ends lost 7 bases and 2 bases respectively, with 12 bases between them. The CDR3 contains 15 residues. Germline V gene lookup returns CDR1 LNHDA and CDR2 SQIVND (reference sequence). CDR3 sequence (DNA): TGTGCCAGTATTCGGTCCGGGCCTGGGGCCAACGTCCTGACTTTC. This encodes CASIRSGPGANVLTF. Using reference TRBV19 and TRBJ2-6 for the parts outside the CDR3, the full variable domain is DGGITQSPKYLFRKEGQNVTLSCEQNLNHDAMYWYRQDPGQGLRLIYYSQIVNDFQKGDIAEGYSVSREKKESFPLTVTSAQKNPTAFYLCASIRSGPGANVLTFGAGSRLTVL.

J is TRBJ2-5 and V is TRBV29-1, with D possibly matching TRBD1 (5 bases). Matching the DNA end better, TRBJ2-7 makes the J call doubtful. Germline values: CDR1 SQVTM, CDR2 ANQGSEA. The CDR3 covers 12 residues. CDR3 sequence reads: CSVEEGPYEQYF. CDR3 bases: TGCAGCGTTGAAGAGGGGCCCTACGAGCAGTACTTC.

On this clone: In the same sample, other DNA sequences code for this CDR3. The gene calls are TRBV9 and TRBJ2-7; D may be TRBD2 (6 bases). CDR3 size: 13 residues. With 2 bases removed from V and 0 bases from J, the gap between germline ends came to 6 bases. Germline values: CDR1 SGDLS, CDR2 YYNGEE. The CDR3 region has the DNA TGTGCCAGCAGCGTCGGGAGCTCCTACGAGCAGTACTTC. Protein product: CASSVGSSYEQYF. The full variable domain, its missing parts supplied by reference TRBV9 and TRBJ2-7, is DSGVTQTPKHLITATGQRVTLRCSPRSGDLSVYWYQQSLDQGLQFLIQYYNGEERAKGNILERFSAQQFPDLHSELNLSSLELGDSALYFCASSVGSSYEQYFGPGTRLTVT.

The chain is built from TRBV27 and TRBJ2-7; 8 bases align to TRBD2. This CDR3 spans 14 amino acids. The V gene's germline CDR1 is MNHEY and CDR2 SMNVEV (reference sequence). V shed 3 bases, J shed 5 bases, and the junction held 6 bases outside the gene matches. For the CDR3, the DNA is TGTGCCAGCAGTTTGAGAGCGGGGGCAAACGAGCAGTACTTC. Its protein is CASSLRAGANEQYF.

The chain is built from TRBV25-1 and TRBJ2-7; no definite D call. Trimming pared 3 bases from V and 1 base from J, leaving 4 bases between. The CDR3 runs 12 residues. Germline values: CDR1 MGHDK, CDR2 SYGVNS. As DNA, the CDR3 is TGTGCCAGCAGTGACAGGTCCTACGAGCAGTACTTC. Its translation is CASSDRSYEQYF.

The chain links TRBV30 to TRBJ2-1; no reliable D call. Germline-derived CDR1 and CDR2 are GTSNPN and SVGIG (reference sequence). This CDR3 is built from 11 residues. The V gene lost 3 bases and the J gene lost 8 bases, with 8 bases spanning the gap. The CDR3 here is CAWSLGYEQFF. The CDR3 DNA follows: TGTGCCTGGAGCTTAGGGTATGAGCAGTTCTTC.

This CDR3 is CASSQFSARSGNTIYF. CDR3 sequence (DNA): TGTGCCAGCAGCCAATTTAGCGCCCGCTCTGGAAACACCATATATTTT. The genes are TRBV16 and TRBJ1-3, with D uncertain. The CDR3 sequence is 16 residues long. V shed 1 base and J shed 0 bases, with 10 bases lying between them. Germline CDR1 KGHSY, CDR2 FQNENV.

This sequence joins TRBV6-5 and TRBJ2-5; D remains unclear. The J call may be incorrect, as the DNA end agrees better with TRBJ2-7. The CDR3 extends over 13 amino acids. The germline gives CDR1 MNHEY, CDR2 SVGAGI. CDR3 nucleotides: TGTGCCAGCAGTTACCAGGATATGGGCGAGCAGTACTTC. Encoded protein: CASSYQDMGEQYF.

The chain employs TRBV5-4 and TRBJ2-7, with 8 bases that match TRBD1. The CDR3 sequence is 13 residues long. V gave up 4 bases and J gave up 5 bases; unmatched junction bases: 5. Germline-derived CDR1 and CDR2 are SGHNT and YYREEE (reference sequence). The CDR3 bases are TGTGCCAGCAGCCACCCGGACAGGGACGAGCAGTACTTC. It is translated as CASSHPDRDEQYF.

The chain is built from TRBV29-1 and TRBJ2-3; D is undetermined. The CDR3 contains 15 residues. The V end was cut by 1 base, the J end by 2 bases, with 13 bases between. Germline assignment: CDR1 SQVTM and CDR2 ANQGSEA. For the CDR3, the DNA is TGCAGCGTTGAAGGGGTAGATCCTTACACAGATACGCAGTATTTT. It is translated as CSVEGVDPYTDTQYF.

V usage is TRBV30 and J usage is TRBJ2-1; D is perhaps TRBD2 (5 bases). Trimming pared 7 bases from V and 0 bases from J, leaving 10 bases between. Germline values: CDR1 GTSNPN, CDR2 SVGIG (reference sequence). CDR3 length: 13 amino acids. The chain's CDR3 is CALEGSSYNEQFF. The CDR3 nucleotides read TGTGCCTTAGAGGGATCCTCCTACAATGAGCAGTTCTTC.

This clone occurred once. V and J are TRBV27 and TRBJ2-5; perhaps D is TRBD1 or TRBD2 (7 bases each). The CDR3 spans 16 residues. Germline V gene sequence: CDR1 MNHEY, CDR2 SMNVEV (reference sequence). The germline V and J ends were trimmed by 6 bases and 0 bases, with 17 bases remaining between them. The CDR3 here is CASRGEGTVYQETQYF. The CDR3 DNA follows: TGTGCCAGCAGGGGGGAGGGGACAGTGTACCAAGAGACCCAGTACTTC.

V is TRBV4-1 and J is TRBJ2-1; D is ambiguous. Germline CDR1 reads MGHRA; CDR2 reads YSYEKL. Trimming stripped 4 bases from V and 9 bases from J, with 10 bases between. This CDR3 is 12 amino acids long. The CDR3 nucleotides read TGCGCCAGCAGCCGCGGTGGTGGTGAGCAGTTCTTC. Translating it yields CASSRGGGEQFF.

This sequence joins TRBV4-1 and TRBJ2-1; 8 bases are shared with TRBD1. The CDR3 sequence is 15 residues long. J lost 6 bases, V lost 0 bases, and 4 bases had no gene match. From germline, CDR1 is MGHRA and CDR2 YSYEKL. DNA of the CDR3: TGCGCCAGCAGCCAAGAGGATACAGGGGGCAATGAGCAGTTCTTC. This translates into CASSQEDTGGNEQFF.